This is a list of T cell receptor beta chains from one sample in a study of T cell repertoires in cytomegalovirus infection. No cognate antigen is known for these TCRs. TCRdb reprocessed the reads via MiXCR and lists one record per CDR3 protein. The repertoire holds 450,000 to 650,000 distinct CDR3 sequences, under 45% seen once, with more than 40% in the top ten. The sequences come from cultured PBMCs, collected from culture after CMV antigen stimulation. The receptors here all came from a human donor in good health (CMV status not recorded). Some clones in this sample may be carry-over from other donors' samples. Each CDR3 is given with its conserved first and last residue. Fields, in order: clone size, V gene, J gene, D gene, CDR3 DNA, CDR3 protein. A D gene is named only where the DNA matches it firmly. Clone size is not always given. Where it is, it says once, few, many or a class for expanded clones.

>many|TRBV7-8|TRBJ1-2|-
TGTGCCAGCAGCAGGGTTCGGGCTAACTATGGCTACACCTTC
CASSRVRANYGYTF
>-|TRBV7-2|TRBJ2-7|TRBD2
TGTGCCAGCAGCCGGGGGCGGGAGGGGTCCTACGAGCAGTACTTC
CASSRGREGSYEQYF
>-|TRBV19|TRBJ2-1|TRBD2
TGTGCCAGTAGTACCTTTCTTACTAGCGGGAGTAAAGATGAGCAGTTCTTC
CASSTFLTSGSKDEQFF
>-|TRBV11-2|TRBJ2-7|-
TGTGCCAGCAGCTATAGGTCGTCCTACGAGCAGTACTTC
CASSYRSSYEQYF
>few|TRBV7-9|TRBJ2-2|TRBD2
TGTGCCAGCAGCTTACGACTAGCGGGAGGGCGGACCGGGGAGCTGTTTTTT
CASSLRLAGGRTGELFF
>-|TRBV12-3/TRBV12-4|TRBJ2-7|TRBD1
TGTGCCAGCAGTTTAGCCCGGACAGGAAGTGACTACGAGCAGTACTTC
CASSLARTGSDYEQYF
>-|TRBV2|TRBJ2-7|-
TGTGCCAGCAGACTGGACCCTCCGGGCGAGCAGTACTTC
CASRLDPPGEQYF
>-|TRBV7-2|TRBJ1-1|-
TGTGCCAGCAGTCCCCGCCCGACAGCGACTGAAGCTTTCTTT
CASSPRPTATEAFF
>-|TRBV4-1|TRBJ2-3|-
TGTGCCAGCAGCCAAGATAGGGCCGGGGATCAAGATACGCAGTATTTT
CASSQDRAGDQDTQYF
>-|TRBV5-1|TRBJ2-5|-
TGCGCCAGCAGCTTCTTACTAGGGCAAGAGACCCAGTACTTC
CASSFLLGQETQYF
>-|TRBV12-3/TRBV12-4|TRBJ2-2|-
TGTGCCAGCAGTTTATACGTCACCGGGGAGCTGTTTTTT
CASSLYVTGELFF
>-|TRBV7-6|TRBJ1-1|TRBD1
TGTGCCAGCAGCTTGGGGGACAGGTCTGAAGCTTTCTTT
CASSLGDRSEAFF
>-|TRBV7-2|TRBJ2-1|TRBD2
TGTGCCAGCAGCTTAGCCCGACTAGCGGGAAATAATGAGCAGTTCTTC
CASSLARLAGNNEQFF
>once|TRBV6-2/TRBV6-3|TRBJ2-7|-
TGTGCCAGCAGTTACTCGAGGGGTTCGAACGAGCAGTACTTC
CASSYSRGSNEQYF
>few|TRBV7-8|TRBJ2-7|-
TGTGCCAGCACTTTCGGTACGTCACCCTACGAGCAGTACTTC
CASTFGTSPYEQYF
>-|TRBV7-9|TRBJ2-3|-
TGTGCCAGCAGCTTAGCGCACCGGGGGGCGAAAAGAGATACGCAGTATTTT
CASSLAHRGAKRDTQYF
>-|TRBV27|TRBJ2-3|TRBD2
TGTGCCAGCAGTTTCGAGCGGGAGCGTTCACAGTATTTT
CASSFERERSQYF
>few|TRBV11-2|TRBJ2-4|-
TGTGCCAGCAGCCAAACGGACCCTAAGGGCATTCAGTACTTC
CASSQTDPKGIQYF
>once|TRBV11-2|TRBJ2-1|-
TGTGCCAGCAGCCCACCGGGTAGCTCCCCCTTTGAGCAGTTCTTC
CASSPPGSSPFEQFF
>-|TRBV19|TRBJ2-1|-
TGTGCCAGTAGGAGGGTGGGGGGTCACAATGAGCAGTTCTTC
CASRRVGGHNEQFF
>-|TRBV11-2|TRBJ2-4|TRBD1
TGTGCCAGCAGCTCACTTACAGGGGGCGAGAACATTCAGTACTTC
CASSSLTGGENIQYF
>-|TRBV19|TRBJ1-1|-
TGTGCCAGTAGTATGTGGAGGGGGAACACTGAAGCTTTCTTT
CASSMWRGNTEAFF